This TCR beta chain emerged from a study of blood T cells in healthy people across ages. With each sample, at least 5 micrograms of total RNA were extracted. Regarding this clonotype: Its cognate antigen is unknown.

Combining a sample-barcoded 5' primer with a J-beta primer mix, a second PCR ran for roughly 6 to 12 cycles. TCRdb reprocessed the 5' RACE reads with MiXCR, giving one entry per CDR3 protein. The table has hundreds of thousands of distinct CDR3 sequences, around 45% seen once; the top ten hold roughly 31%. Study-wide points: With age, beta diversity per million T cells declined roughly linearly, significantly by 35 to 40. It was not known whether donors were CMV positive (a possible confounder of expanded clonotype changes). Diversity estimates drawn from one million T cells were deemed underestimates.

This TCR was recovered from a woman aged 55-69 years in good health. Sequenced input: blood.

The CDR3 region has the DNA TGTGCCATCACGCAAACCTTTAATTCACCCCTCCACTTT. It is translated as CAITQTFNSPLHF. This chain uses TRBV10-3 with TRBJ1-6; D is uncertain. Trimming took off 7 bases at V and 6 bases at J, with 10 bases between the two ends. Germline CDR1 ENHRY, CDR2 SYGVKD. This CDR3 has 13 residues.